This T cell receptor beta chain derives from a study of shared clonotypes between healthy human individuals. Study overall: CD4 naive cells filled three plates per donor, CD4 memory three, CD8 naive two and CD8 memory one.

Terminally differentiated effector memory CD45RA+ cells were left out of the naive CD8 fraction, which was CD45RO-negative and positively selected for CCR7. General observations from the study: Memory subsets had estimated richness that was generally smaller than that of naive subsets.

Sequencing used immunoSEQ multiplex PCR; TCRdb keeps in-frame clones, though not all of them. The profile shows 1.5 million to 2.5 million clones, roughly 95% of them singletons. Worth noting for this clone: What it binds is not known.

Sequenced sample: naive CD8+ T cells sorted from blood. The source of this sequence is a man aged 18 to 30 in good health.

The CDR3 DNA reads as TGCGCCAGCAGCCAAGATATGAACACTGAAGCTTTCTTT. Translation gives CASSQDMNTEAFF. The chain combines TRBV4-1 with TRBJ1-1; unclear D gene. This CDR3 has 13 residues. Trimming cost V 0 bases and J 0 bases, with 2 bases left between them. Germline assignment: CDR1 MGHRA and CDR2 YSYEKL.